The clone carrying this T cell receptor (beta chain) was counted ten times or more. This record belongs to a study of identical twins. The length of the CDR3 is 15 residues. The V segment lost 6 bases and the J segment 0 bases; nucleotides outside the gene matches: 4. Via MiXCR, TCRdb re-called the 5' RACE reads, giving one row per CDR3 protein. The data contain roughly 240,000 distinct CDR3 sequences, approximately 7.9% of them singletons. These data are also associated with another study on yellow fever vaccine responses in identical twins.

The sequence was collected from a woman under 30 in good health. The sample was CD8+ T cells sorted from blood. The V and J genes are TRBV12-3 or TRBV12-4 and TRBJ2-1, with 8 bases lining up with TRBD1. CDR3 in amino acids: CASRDRDGSYNEQFF. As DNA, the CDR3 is TGTGCCAGCAGGGACAGGGACGGCTCCTACAATGAGCAGTTCTTC.